Below, 15 T cell receptor beta chains from the same sample are listed, as sequenced in a study of T cell responses to AZD1222 COVID-19 vaccine. TCRdb keeps only in-frame clones here, not all; method: immunoSEQ multiplex PCR. Found here are around 80,000 clones, 90% of them singletons; the top ten hold roughly 4.8%. Here the sequenced sample was peripheral blood, taken on day 0 of AZD1222 vaccination. These receptors originate from an adult in good health.

CDR3 sequence: CASSSGQIATNEKLFF. The CDR3 nucleotides are TGTGCCAGCTCATCGGGACAGATAGCAACTAATGAAAAACTGTTTTTT. V and J are TRBV18 and TRBJ1-4; 7 bases line up with TRBD1. Trimming cost V 5 bases and J 0 bases; bases outside gene matches: 6. The CDR3 consists of 16 residues. Per the germline V gene, CDR1 is KGHSH and CDR2 is LQKENI.

This clone has a single count. The chain is built from TRBV7-8 and TRBJ2-7; D is unresolved. The CDR3 has 14 amino acids. Per the germline V gene, CDR1 is SGHVS and CDR2 is FQNEAQ. The V end lost 4 bases, the J end lost 4 bases, and 14 bases lay between the germline ends. The CDR3 DNA reads TGTGCCAGCAGCTCCCAACCCGATAGTTACGAGCAGTACTTC. It yields the protein CASSSQPDSYEQYF.

CDR3 coding DNA: TGTGCCAGTAGTTCATTAGCGGGGGGCACAGATACGCAGTATTTT. Protein: CASSSLAGGTDTQYF. The chain is built from TRBV19 and TRBJ2-3; 9 nucleotides line up with TRBD2. J lost 1 base, V lost 5 bases, and 4 bases had no gene match. The CDR3 contains 15 residues. Looked up from germline, CDR1 is LNHDA and CDR2 is SQIVND (reference sequence).

The chain employs TRBV2 and TRBJ1-2; no definite D call. This CDR3 contains 13 residues. Per the germline V gene, CDR1 is SNHLY and CDR2 is FYNNEI. Trimming shortened V by 6 bases and J by 8 bases, and 16 bases separated the two germline ends. The CDR3 loop is CASRQTYKEGYTF. The CDR3 coding sequence is TGTGCCAGCAGGCAGACGTACAAGGAGGGCTACACCTTC.

The chain is built from TRBV10-3 and TRBJ1-5; D is perhaps TRBD1 (5 bases). The CDR3 contains 13 residues. The germline V and J ends were trimmed by 5 bases and 1 base, with 6 bases remaining between them. The germline V gene has CDR1 ENHRY and CDR2 SYGVKD. For the CDR3, the DNA is TGTGCCATCAGTAGGGACAGCAATCAGCCCCAGCATTTT. It is translated as CAISRDSNQPQHF.

This rearrangement joins TRBV11-2 to TRBJ2-5; no reliable D call. The ends were cut back, 1 base at V and 5 bases at J, with 11 bases in the middle. Germline loops: CDR1 SGHAT, CDR2 FQNNGV. This CDR3 is built from 14 residues. This chain's CDR3 is CASSLGWIAETQYF. The CDR3 region has the DNA TGTGCCAGCAGCTTAGGTTGGATCGCGGAGACCCAGTACTTC.

J is TRBJ1-3 and V is TRBV5-1, with 7 bases lining up with TRBD1. CDR1 and CDR2 from the germline V gene are SGHRS and YFSETQ. The length of the CDR3 is 16 residues. V was clipped by 0 bases and J by 0 bases; unmatched bases: 3. The CDR3 loop reads CASSLENRGSGNTIYF. The CDR3 DNA reads as TGCGCCAGCAGCTTGGAGAACAGGGGCTCTGGAAACACCATATATTTT.

The chain employs TRBV6-2 or TRBV6-3 and TRBJ2-7; either TRBD1 or TRBD2 may supply D (5 bases each). From germline, CDR1 is MNHEY and CDR2 SVGEGT. The V and J ends lost 2 bases and 0 bases respectively, with 8 bases between them. This CDR3 is 14 amino acids long. The chain's CDR3 is CASSYPGASYEQYF. The CDR3 nucleotides are TGTGCCAGCAGTTACCCCGGGGCCTCCTACGAGCAGTACTTC.

The chain employs TRBV28 and TRBJ1-2, with D possibly matching TRBD1 (5 bases). Between the trimmed V and J ends, which lost 5 bases and 2 bases, there was a span of 12 bases. This CDR3 is 14 amino acids long. Germline CDR1 reads MDHEN; CDR2 reads SYDVKM. As DNA, the CDR3 is TGTGCCAGCAGTAGCGGGACTGGAAACTATGGCTACACCTTC. Amino acid sequence: CASSSGTGNYGYTF.

The sample holds one count of this clone. The genes are TRBV3-1 (or the pseudogene TRBV3-2) and TRBJ1-5; D is ambiguous. The CDR3 totals 13 residues. V lost 8 bases, J lost 11 bases, and 19 bases lay in between. Germline CDR1 is LGHDT and CDR2 is YNNKEL (reference sequence). The CDR3 DNA reads as TGTGCCAGCTCCCGACAACTGGGCTTGGCCCAGCATTTT. Translating it yields CASSRQLGLAQHF.

The chain joins TRBV27 to TRBJ1-5; 8 bases align to TRBD1. This CDR3 is 17 amino acids long. J lost 0 bases, V lost 1 base, and 5 bases had no gene match. Germline CDR1 and CDR2: MNHEY and SMNVEV (reference sequence). The CDR3 DNA follows: TGTGCCAGCAGTTTATGGGGGACAGGATATAGCAATCAGCCCCAGCATTTT. As protein: CASSLWGTGYSNQPQHF.

CDR3 sequence (DNA): TGCGCCAGCAGCTTGGCAGAGAACACTGAAGCTTTCTTT. This sequence encodes CASSLAENTEAFF. The chain has TRBV5-1 and TRBJ1-1; no clear D gene. This CDR3 spans 13 amino acids. Germline V gene lookup returns CDR1 SGHRS and CDR2 YFSETQ. V lost 0 bases and J 1 base, leaving 4 bases between the germline ends.

CDR3 DNA: TGCGCCAGCAGCTTGAACGGGTTCAACGAGCAGTACTTC. It translates to CASSLNGFNEQYF. This chain connects TRBV5-1 to TRBJ2-7; D is unclear. The germline V and J ends were trimmed by 1 base and 5 bases, with 10 bases remaining between them. The germline CDR1 and CDR2 sequences are SGHRS and YFSETQ. This CDR3 comprises 13 residues.

The rearrangement links TRBV9 to TRBJ2-3; 7 nucleotides match TRBD2. With V trimmed by 3 bases and J by 0 bases, 7 bases remained unmatched. The CDR3 runs 16 residues. Germline V gene sequence: CDR1 SGDLS, CDR2 YYNGEE. DNA of the CDR3: TGTGCCAGCAGCGGGGATACAGCGGGGAGCACAGATACGCAGTATTTT. It yields the protein CASSGDTAGSTDTQYF.

The gene calls are TRBV5-5 and TRBJ1-2; 9 nucleotides align to TRBD1. The trim removed 4 bases at V and 5 bases at J, leaving 6 bases unmatched. The CDR3 consists of 14 residues. Germline lookup yields CDR1 SGHKS and CDR2 YYEKEE (reference sequence). For the CDR3, the DNA is TGTGCCAGCAGCCGGGACAGGGCGGAGTATGGCTACACCTTC. This gives the protein CASSRDRAEYGYTF.